This T cell receptor (beta chain) was obtained from a study of blood T cell repertoires in COVID-19. Across the study: The analysed material was cDNA or gDNA that came from T cells, B-cell-depleted T cells, or PBMCs.

CDR1 and CDR2 from the germline V gene are SGHNT and YYREEE (reference sequence). Trimming at V came to 3 bases and at J to 4 bases, leaving 5 bases not matched to a gene. The CDR3 has 14 residues. The method was immunoSEQ multiplex PCR; TCRdb's version includes in-frame clones alone and lacks a portion of them. The sample consists of 89,000 or so clones, around 96% of them appearing once. The genes are TRBV5-4 and TRBJ2-3; 7 bases align to TRBD2. This clonotype originated in a human donor with active COVID-19. The donor label of this sample is uncertain. The sample comprised peripheral blood. CDR3 protein: CASSSGLLADTQYF. The CDR3 coding sequence is TGTGCCAGCAGCTCGGGACTACTTGCAGATACGCAGTATTTT.